This record looks at one T cell receptor beta chain sequence and its context. The antigen this receptor binds is unknown. Base quality data are lacking; no much larger clone is found one base away. This record belongs to a study of early T cells in non-severe SARS-CoV-2 infection (TCRdb year 2021). Turning to the overall study: Because TCR sequencing was done on bulk RNA from unsorted whole blood, the alpha and beta chains could not be paired.

The library relied on 5' RACE. The run used a NextSeq 500. To correct for sequencing error and PCR bias, the TCR library protocol tagged individual cDNA molecules with unique molecular identifiers. Sequencing covered both TCR alpha and beta chains, and within each sample the abundances of alpha and beta sequences were tightly co-correlated. Concerning the study's data processing: V gene, J gene and CDR3 annotation of TCR sequences was performed with Decombinator V4. Expanded TCRs were defined as changing significantly between any two time points under a Poisson model with p below 0.0001. TCR abundances were normalised to the total number of TCRs sequenced in each sample and reported as counts per million. TRAV1-2 paired with TRAJ12, TRAJ20 or TRAJ33 defined MAIT TCRs, while TRAV10 paired with TRAJ18 defined iNKT TCRs. A search of VDJdb, accessed on 1 November 2021, was run for TCRs annotated to CMV, EBV and SARS-CoV-2, with TCRs annotated for multiple antigens excluded. TCRdb passed the public sequencing reads through fastp at Q25 and MiXCR, retaining productive beta sequences. CDR3 protein sequences are deduplicated, and each keeps its most common genes and DNA. These V and J calls derive from TCRdb rather than the authors' analysis. The sample table lists 50,000 to 80,000 distinct CDR3 sequences, 4.9% of them with a count of one. The ten biggest clones cover 4.9% of the sample.

From the germline V gene, CDR1 is SNHLY and CDR2 is FYNNEI. From the cysteine through the phenylalanine, the CDR3 covers 15 amino acids. Only CDR3 DNA remains: 45 bases, in frame from the first base. V gives up 2 bases and J gives up 4 bases, and the segment between their germline ends measures 11 bases. The study was a case-control design nested within a healthcare worker cohort in London, UK, with weekly nasopharyngeal swab PCR tests and blood sampling. Healthcare workers were recruited during the week of the UK lockdown, between 23 and 31 March 2020, and followed weekly for up to roughly 15 weeks. Results the study describes overall, beyond this receptor: VDJdb matching was skewed toward anti-spike CD8 responses and likely underestimated virus-specific expansions by missing private and CD4 specificities.

Sequencing input: whole blood. The sequence is built from TRBV2 and TRBJ2-2, with the D gene tentatively TRBD1 or TRBD2, based on 5 matching bases in each. The sequence was obtained from an adult who was a healthcare worker with PCR-confirmed SARS-CoV-2 infection or an uninfected control (not recorded which). CDR3 sequence: CASSEWTGATGELFF. The DNA sequence reads TGTGCCAGCAGTGAATGGACTGGGGCCACCGGGGAGCTGTTTTTT.